What follows are 26 T cell receptor beta chains derived from one specimen sequenced in a study of OX40 agonist ivuxolimab in advanced cancers. Clones were sequenced by immunoSEQ multiplex PCR, and TCRdb holds only the in-frame ones, with some missing. The sample yields about 80,000 clones, around 94% seen once. This specimen consisted of CD4+ or CD8+ T cells sorted from blood, obtained in a trial of the OX40 agonist ivuxolimab. These receptors were collected from an adult with an advanced solid tumor such as melanoma, head and neck, liver or kidney cancer.

The V gene is TRBV7-3, the J gene TRBJ2-3; maybe TRBD2 (5 bases). V dropped 3 bases and J dropped 2 bases, with 9 bases sitting between them. The CDR3 length is 14 residues. Germline V lookup: CDR1 SGHTA, CDR2 FQGTGA. The CDR3, as DNA: TGTGCCAGCAGCTTCAGCGGACTCACAGATACGCAGTATTTT. It translates to CASSFSGLTDTQYF. Complete variable domain (other parts from reference TRBV7-3 and TRBJ2-3): GAGVSQTPSNKVTEKGKYVELRCDPISGHTALYWYRQSLGQGPEFLIYFQGTGAADDSGLPNDRFFAVRPEGSVSTLKIQRTERGDSAVYLCASSFSGLTDTQYFGPGTRLTVL.

This chain joins TRBV5-5 and TRBJ2-7; D may match TRBD1 or TRBD2 (6 bases each). Germline assignment: CDR1 SGHKS and CDR2 YYEKEE (reference sequence). CDR3 size: 15 residues. Trimming stripped 4 bases from V and 1 base from J, with 15 bases between. CDR3 region: CASSRGYQGSYEQYF. The CDR3 DNA reads TGTGCCAGCAGCCGGGGGTATCAGGGGTCCTACGAGCAGTACTTC. Full variable domain (remainder filled in from reference TRBV5-5 and TRBJ2-7): DAGVTQSPTHLIKTRGQQVTLRCSPISGHKSVSWYQQVLGQGPQFIFQYYEKEERGRGNFPDRFSARQFPNYSSELNVNALLLGDSALYLCASSRGYQGSYEQYFGPGTRLTVT.

The chain carries TRBV6-4 and TRBJ2-1; TRBD2 might be the D (6 bases). Germline V gene sequence: CDR1 MRHNA, CDR2 SNTAGT. The CDR3 is made up of 16 amino acids. V gave up 2 bases and J gave up 6 bases, with 17 bases separating them. Here the CDR3 reads CASSDRLLARPNEQFF. In DNA form, the CDR3 reads TGTGCCAGCAGTGACAGGCTACTAGCAAGACCCAATGAGCAGTTCTTC.

The chain uses TRBV9 and TRBJ2-1; 14 bases map to TRBD2. The V segment lost 1 base and the J segment 1 base; nucleotides outside the gene matches: 4. CDR3 length equals 18 residues. The V gene's germline CDR1 is SGDLS and CDR2 YYNGEE. The CDR3 sequence is CASSVQTSGRGSYNEQFF. The CDR3 coding sequence is TGTGCCAGCAGCGTACAGACTAGCGGGAGGGGTTCCTACAATGAGCAGTTCTTC.

This rearrangement joins TRBV5-1 to TRBJ1-1, with D uncertain. CDR3 size: 12 residues. With 1 base removed from V and 4 bases from J, the gap between germline ends came to 5 bases. Germline values: CDR1 SGHRS, CDR2 YFSETQ. The CDR3 nucleotides read TGCGCCAGCAGCTTGTCAGGCACTGAAGCTTTCTTT. This gives the protein CASSLSGTEAFF.

The chain combines TRBV18 with TRBJ2-7; D is perhaps TRBD1 (5 bases). The length of the CDR3 is 15 residues. In germline, CDR1 is KGHSH, CDR2 LQKENI. Trimming removed 1 base at V and 6 bases at J, with 16 bases between. CDR3 coding DNA: TGTGCCAGCTCACCACGAACCAGGGTCGGCGGCGAGCAGTACTTC. It translates to CASSPRTRVGGEQYF.

CDR3 nucleotides: TGCGCCAGCAGCTTCACAGATACGCAGTATTTT. It is translated as CASSFTDTQYF. This rearrangement joins TRBV5-1 to TRBJ2-3, with D unresolved. The germline V and J ends were trimmed by 2 bases and 2 bases, with 0 bases remaining between them. CDR3 length: 11 residues. CDR1 and CDR2 from the germline V gene are SGHRS and YFSETQ.

The genes are TRBV7-2 and TRBJ2-1, with 7 bases that match TRBD1. The junction had 13 bases not matched to a gene; V was cut back by 4 bases and J by 13 bases. Germline V lookup: CDR1 SGHTA, CDR2 FQGNSA. This CDR3 spans 14 amino acids. The CDR3 nucleotides are TGTGCCAGCAGCTCCCTATCCACCGGGACAGAACAGTTCTTC. It encodes CASSSLSTGTEQFF.

This sequence joins TRBV5-4 and TRBJ2-2, with TRBD2 identical over 12 bases. This CDR3 comprises 15 residues. Germline V gives CDR1 SGHNT, CDR2 YYREEE (reference sequence). Trimming cost V 4 bases and J 6 bases; bases outside gene matches: 4. CDR3 bases: TGTGCCAGCAGCCAAGGACTAGCGGGATCCGGGGAGCTGTTTTTT. The encoded protein is CASSQGLAGSGELFF.

The chain employs TRBV4-3 and TRBJ1-2; the D is unclear. The CDR3 runs to 14 residues. Germline V gives CDR1 LGHNA, CDR2 YSLEER. The V gene lost 1 base and the J gene lost 8 bases, with 14 bases spanning the gap. CDR3 in DNA: TGCGCCAGCAGCCAAGTCCCGGGCCGAGGGGGCTACACCTTC. This encodes CASSQVPGRGGYTF.

The J gene is TRBJ2-1, the V gene TRBV28, with a tentative D call TRBD2 (5 bases). The CDR3 contains 12 residues. CDR1 and CDR2 from the germline V gene are MDHEN and SYDVKM. Trimming removed 4 bases at V and 13 bases at J, with 14 bases between. CDR3 bases: TGTGCCAGCAGTTCCCCGGACTCCCCCCAGTTCTTC. Amino acids: CASSSPDSPQFF.

V and J are TRBV28 and TRBJ2-7, with a weak D call TRBD2 (5 bases). This CDR3 spans 13 amino acids. V lost 2 bases to trimming and J lost 3 bases, with 8 bases between them. Looked up from germline, CDR1 is MDHEN and CDR2 is SYDVKM. In DNA form, the CDR3 reads TGTGCCAGCAGTTTAACCGCGGGCTACGAGCAGTACTTC. This encodes CASSLTAGYEQYF.

The chain recombines TRBV5-4 with TRBJ1-1, with D possibly being TRBD1 (6 bases). The germline V and J ends were trimmed by 4 bases and 7 bases, with 20 bases remaining between them. The CDR3 sequence is 15 residues long. From germline, CDR1 is SGHNT and CDR2 YYREEE (reference sequence). The CDR3 DNA reads as TGTGCCAGCAGCCGGGACACAGCTTTCTCTGTTGAAGCTTTCTTT. Translated, it gives CASSRDTAFSVEAFF.

Turning to this clone: Relative to the germline gene, one junction end is altered; a read error may explain this. The chain joins TRBV7-7 to TRBJ2-7; the match to TRBD2 covers 7 bases. CDR1 SSHAT and CDR2 FNYEAQ come from the germline V gene (reference sequence). This CDR3 is 13 amino acids long. The CDR3 spells CASSPSGNYEQYF. The DNA for the CDR3 is TGTGCTAGCAGCCCGAGCGGGAACTACGAGCAGTACTTC. The variable domain in full, completed from reference TRBV7-7 and TRBJ2-7, reads GAGVSQSPRYKVTKRGQDVTLRCDPISSHATLYWYQQALGQGPEFLTYFNYEAQPDKSGLPSDRFSAERPEGSISTLTIQRTEQRDSAMYRCASSPSGNYEQYFGPGTRLTVT.

The chain uses TRBV5-5 and TRBJ1-2; 11 bases map to TRBD1. Germline CDR1 reads SGHKS; CDR2 reads YYEKEE (reference sequence). V dropped 3 bases and J dropped 7; count of bases not matched to a gene: 2. This CDR3 is 13 amino acids long. CDR3 bases: TGTGCCAGCAGCTCAGGACAGGGGGCTGGCTACACCTTC. Protein product: CASSSGQGAGYTF.

This rearrangement joins TRBV29-1 to TRBJ1-5; the match to TRBD1 covers 8 bases. Germline CDR1 and CDR2: SQVTM and ANQGSEA. Germline trimming cut 6 bases from V and 2 bases from J; bases unmatched to any gene: 3. The CDR3 extends over 13 amino acids. CDR3 region: CSVQTGGNQPQHF. CDR3 nucleotide sequence: TGCAGCGTCCAGACAGGGGGCAATCAGCCCCAGCATTTT. The whole variable domain, filled in from reference TRBV29-1 and TRBJ1-5, reads SAVISQKPSRDICQRGTSLTIQCQVDSQVTMMFWYRQQPGQSLTLIATANQGSEATYESGFVIDKFPISRPNLTFSTLTVSNMSPEDSSIYLCSVQTGGNQPQHFGDGTRLSIL.

V gene TRBV5-1 combines with J gene TRBJ2-2, with a weak D call TRBD1 (5 bases). The CDR3 has 16 residues. Per the germline V gene, CDR1 is SGHRS and CDR2 is YFSETQ. Trimming stripped 4 bases from V and 0 bases from J, with 13 bases between. CDR3 in DNA: TGCGCCAGCAGCCCTGGACGGACAACGAACACCGGGGAGCTGTTTTTT. Translating it yields CASSPGRTTNTGELFF.

The rearrangement uses TRBV28 and TRBJ2-6; D remains ambiguous. The CDR3 extends over 14 amino acids. Trimming removed 9 bases at V and 0 bases at J, with 9 bases between. Per germline, CDR1 MDHEN and CDR2 SYDVKM. The CDR3 coding sequence is TGTGCCAGTTGGCCCAGCTCTGGGGCCAACGTCCTGACTTTC. It encodes CASWPSSGANVLTF.

The rearrangement links TRBV7-3 to TRBJ2-3, with TRBD2 matching over 16 bases. Germline V gives CDR1 SGHTA, CDR2 FQGTGA. The CDR3 extends over 16 amino acids. The V gene end was trimmed by 5 bases and the J gene end by 5 bases; junction bases not matched to a gene: 4. CDR3 DNA: TGTGCCAGCAGCGACGGGACTAGCGGGAGGGTAGATACGCAGTATTTT. It codes for CASSDGTSGRVDTQYF.

The chain employs TRBV11-2 and TRBJ1-3; D may be TRBD1 (6 bases). CDR1 and CDR2 (germline): SGHAT, FQNNGV. V lost 5 bases to trimming and J lost 2 bases, with 10 bases between them. The CDR3 sequence is 14 residues long. The CDR3 is CASSLQGPGNTIYF. CDR3 DNA sequence: TGTGCCAGCAGCCTACAGGGTCCTGGAAACACCATATATTTT.

The chain links TRBV7-2 to TRBJ1-2; 10 bases fit TRBD1. The CDR3 contains 15 residues. The germline gives CDR1 SGHTA, CDR2 FQGNSA. The V and J ends lost 1 base and 7 bases, in that order; junction bases with no gene match: 6. The CDR3 DNA reads TGTGCCAGCAGCTTAGACCGGACAGGGGGAAGTGGCTACACCTTC. Translation gives CASSLDRTGGSGYTF.

The CDR3 DNA follows: TGTGCCAGCAGGTCCGTTAGGGGAAGAGAAAAAAACACTGAAGCTTTCTTT. Protein product: CASRSVRGREKNTEAFF. V gene TRBV28 combines with J gene TRBJ1-1; a weak D match, TRBD1 (5 bases). Germline V gene sequence: CDR1 MDHEN, CDR2 SYDVKM. Trimming shortened V by 6 bases and J by 2 bases, and 22 bases separated the two germline ends. CDR3 length: 17 amino acids.

The chain carries TRBV2 and TRBJ2-5; a possible D gene is TRBD1 (6 bases). The J call may be faulty, since TRBJ2-7 better matches the DNA end. The CDR3 contains 15 residues. Germline V gene lookup returns CDR1 SNHLY and CDR2 FYNNEI. The DNA for the CDR3 is TGTGCCACCACTATAGGGGGAGCCAAAGCCTACGAGCAGTACTTC. It encodes CATTIGGAKAYEQYF.

This rearrangement joins TRBV28 to TRBJ2-5; 10 bases align to TRBD2. CDR3 size: 15 residues. With V trimmed by 11 bases and J by 4 bases, 13 bases remained unmatched. In germline, CDR1 is MDHEN, CDR2 SYDVKM. The CDR3 here is CACGTSEVWGETQYF. The CDR3 DNA is TGTGCCTGCGGGACTAGCGAGGTTTGGGGAGAGACCCAGTACTTC.

The chain combines TRBV7-3 with TRBJ2-1, with a tentative D call TRBD2 (5 bases). In germline, CDR1 is SGHTA, CDR2 FQGTGA. CDR3 length: 14 amino acids. The V and J ends lost 4 bases and 7 bases respectively, with 14 bases between them. The CDR3, as DNA: TGTGCCAGCAGCTCCTTCGACGGGATAAATGAGCAGTTCTTC. It encodes CASSSFDGINEQFF.

This clone appeared a single time. V is TRBV18 and J is TRBJ2-2; D is uncertain. The CDR3 has 13 residues. Deletions cut 4 bases from V and 1 base from J, with 4 bases between. Germline-derived CDR1 and CDR2 are KGHSH and LQKENI. The CDR3 spells CASSLENTGELFF. DNA of the CDR3: TGTGCCAGCTCACTTGAGAACACCGGGGAGCTGTTTTTT.